Presented here are 7 T cell receptor beta chains from one specimen sequenced in a study of cytotoxic CD8 clonotypes in ibrutinib-treated CLL. Repertoires were generated with immunoSEQ multiplex PCR, while TCRdb's copy carries only in-frame clones and drops some. Altogether approximately 130,000 clones are present, roughly 80% being singletons, with the ten largest covering 2.5% to 3.5%. Source: PBMCs, taken after 24 months of ibrutinib treatment. These receptors originate from a human donor with chronic lymphocytic leukemia.

In this sample, this clone turned up a few times. CDR3 DNA: TGCAGTGCTAGAGATGTAGGCTTCCAGCATTTT. Its translation: CSARDVGFQHF. The V and J genes are TRBV20-1 and TRBJ1-5, with D unresolved. The CDR3 is 11 amino acids. V lost 0 bases and J lost 12, with 9 bases in between. The germline V gene encodes CDR1 DFQATT and CDR2 SNEGSKA (reference sequence).

The J gene is TRBJ1-4, the V gene TRBV5-5; D remains unclear. The CDR3 sequence is 14 residues long. From germline, CDR1 is SGHKS and CDR2 YYEKEE (reference sequence). Trimming cost V 1 base and J 7 bases, with 11 bases left between them. CDR3 in amino acids: CASSLFHGVEKLFF. The CDR3 coding sequence is TGTGCCAGCAGCTTGTTCCATGGAGTTGAAAAACTGTTTTTT.

The chain couples TRBV10-3 to TRBJ2-2; the D is unclear. V shed 4 bases and J shed 8 bases, with 5 bases lying between them. Looked up from germline, CDR1 is ENHRY and CDR2 is SYGVKD. The CDR3 spans 11 residues. CDR3 sequence: CAISVLGELFF. CDR3 sequence (DNA): TGTGCCATCAGTGTCTTGGGGGAGCTGTTTTTT.

The chain employs TRBV11-1 and TRBJ1-1; no reliable D call. The CDR3 spans 13 residues. CDR1 is SGHAT and CDR2 is FQDESV in the germline V gene (reference sequence). Trimming shortened V by 5 bases and J by 5 bases, and 12 bases separated the two germline ends. CDR3 protein: CASSPPGGTEAFF. The CDR3, as DNA: TGTGCCAGCAGCCCACCCGGAGGTACTGAAGCTTTCTTT.

The chain has TRBV7-2 and TRBJ2-1; 7 bases are shared with TRBD1. V was clipped by 6 bases and J by 2 bases; unmatched bases: 4. CDR3 length: 14 amino acids. The V gene's germline CDR1 is SGHTA and CDR2 FQGNSA. The CDR3 bases are TGTGCCAGCAGTCCCGGGACAGCCTACAATGAGCAGTTCTTC. Its protein is CASSPGTAYNEQFF.

The genes are TRBV9 and TRBJ1-3; 7 bases are a match to TRBD1. The CDR3 totals 18 residues. The V and J ends lost 2 bases and 0 bases, in that order; junction bases with no gene match: 11. Germline loops: CDR1 SGDLS, CDR2 YYNGEE. The CDR3 DNA sequence: TGTGCCAGCAGCGTGGATTCGGGACAGCCGAACTCTGGAAACACCATATATTTT. This sequence encodes CASSVDSGQPNSGNTIYF. The whole variable domain, remainder taken from reference TRBV9 and TRBJ1-3, is DSGVTQTPKHLITATGQRVTLRCSPRSGDLSVYWYQQSLDQGLQFLIQYYNGEERAKGNILERFSAQQFPDLHSELNLSSLELGDSALYFCASSVDSGQPNSGNTIYFGEGSWLTVV.

The chain employs TRBV7-7 and TRBJ2-7, with TRBD1 identical over 8 bases. J gave up 3 bases and V 5 bases, and 3 bases lay outside the gene matches. This CDR3 is 13 amino acids long. In germline, CDR1 is SSHAT, CDR2 FNYEAQ (reference sequence). CDR3 residues: CASSRDRNYEQYF. CDR3 nucleotides: TGTGCCAGCAGCCGGGACAGGAACTACGAGCAGTACTTC. The full variable domain, its missing parts supplied by reference TRBV7-7 and TRBJ2-7, is GAGVSQSPRYKVTKRGQDVTLRCDPISSHATLYWYQQALGQGPEFLTYFNYEAQPDKSGLPSDRFSAERPEGSISTLTIQRTEQRDSAMYRCASSRDRNYEQYFGPGTRLTVT.